The 9 T cell receptor beta chains listed next were all sequenced from one sample in a study of naive and memory T cell subsets. An equimolar mix of two oligonucleotides served as the beta constant-region primer for TRBC1 and TRBC2. Four rounds of PCR amplified the ligated cDNA using nested alpha and beta constant-region primers plus SP2. In TCRdb, the UMI-ligation and nested PCR reads were re-called with MiXCR into one record per CDR3 protein. The data show tens of thousands of distinct CDR3 sequences, 8% to 9.5% seen once. The sample comprised naive CD8+ T cells from blood. Every receptor here comes from a human donor in good health.

The rearrangement joins TRBV12-3 or TRBV12-4 to TRBJ2-7; D gene uncertain. Trimming shortened V by 2 bases and J by 5 bases, and 10 bases separated the two germline ends. The CDR3 is 13 amino acids. CDR3 protein: CASSLSGVDEQYF. Here the CDR3 DNA reads TGTGCCAGCAGTTTAAGTGGTGTGGACGAGCAGTACTTC.

This clonotype occurred many times. This chain links TRBV2 with TRBJ2-7; unclear D gene. From germline, CDR1 is SNHLY and CDR2 FYNNEI. CDR3 size: 13 residues. The V and J ends lost 6 bases and 0 bases respectively, with 9 bases between them. The CDR3 sequence: CASRVFSSYEQYF. In nucleotides, the CDR3 is TGTGCCAGCAGAGTTTTTAGCTCCTACGAGCAGTACTTC.

This clonotype was seen more than once but under ten times. V usage is TRBV2 and J usage is TRBJ2-7; D is unresolved. From germline, CDR1 is SNHLY and CDR2 FYNNEI. Trimming removed 0 bases at V and 2 bases at J, with 11 bases between. CDR3 length: 15 amino acids. The CDR3 DNA reads TGTGCCAGCAGTGAAGCGATAACTCTCACCTACGAGCAGTACTTC. Its translation is CASSEAITLTYEQYF.

The chain employs TRBV20-1 and TRBJ2-7; D tentatively reads TRBD1 or TRBD2 (6 bases each). This CDR3 comprises 14 residues. Between the trimmed V and J ends, which lost 5 bases and 2 bases, there was a span of 16 bases. CDR1 is DFQATT, CDR2 SNEGSKA, per germline (reference sequence). This CDR3 reads CSADGGGKAYEQYF. The CDR3 nucleotides are TGCAGTGCTGACGGAGGGGGGAAGGCCTACGAGCAGTACTTC.

This clonotype was seen at least ten times. V is TRBV6-5 and J is TRBJ2-1; D may be TRBD1 (6 bases). Germline assignment: CDR1 MNHEY and CDR2 SVGAGI. This CDR3 is built from 12 residues. Trimming shortened V by 8 bases and J by 5 bases, and 10 bases separated the two germline ends. This chain's CDR3 is CASVGDNNEQFF. The CDR3 DNA reads TGTGCCAGCGTAGGGGACAACAATGAGCAGTTCTTC.

V usage is TRBV5-5 and J usage is TRBJ1-2; no clear D gene. Trimming left V 4 bases short and J 3 bases short, with 10 bases between. Looked up from germline, CDR1 is SGHKS and CDR2 is YYEKEE (reference sequence). The CDR3 consists of 13 residues. CDR3 DNA: TGTGCCAGCAGCCCACCCTCCGACTATGGCTACACCTTC. Translating gives CASSPPSDYGYTF.

The chain is built from TRBV6-6 and TRBJ1-1; no clear D gene. CDR1 and CDR2 from the germline V gene are MNHNY and SVGAGI (reference sequence). Trimming left V 8 bases short and J 3 bases short, with 7 bases between. The CDR3 consists of 11 residues. CDR3 in DNA: TGTGCCAGCGGGAGGGACACTGAAGCTTTCTTT. Its protein is CASGRDTEAFF.

This clonotype was seen ten or more times. This chain connects TRBV12-3 or TRBV12-4 to TRBJ2-7; D not resolved. This CDR3 is 13 amino acids long. Trimming removed 4 bases from V and 4 bases from J, with 11 bases in between. CDR3 amino acids: CASSSPDSYEQYF. CDR3 in DNA: TGTGCCAGCAGTTCGCCCGACTCTTACGAGCAGTACTTC.

This clonotype was seen repeatedly, ten times or more. CDR3 region: CASNTADRTITYEQYF. Written as DNA, the CDR3 is TGTGCCAGCAACACCGCGGACAGAACGATTACCTACGAGCAGTACTTC. V usage is TRBV28 and J usage is TRBJ2-7, with a tentative D call TRBD1 (6 bases). With 7 bases removed from V and 2 bases from J, the gap between germline ends came to 21 bases. Germline CDR1 MDHEN, CDR2 SYDVKM. This CDR3 is 16 amino acids long.